This T cell receptor beta chain was documented in a study of circulating CD8 cells and anti-PD-1 response in melanoma. Across the whole study: Anti-PD-1 was first-line therapy for seven of 13 patients.

TCR libraries were prepared from approximately 15 ng of total RNA with the QIAseq Immune Repertoire TCR panel. Each CDR3 protein is one row after TCRdb ran MiXCR on the reads. The profile covers some 300 distinct CDR3 sequences, with 9.2% appearing a single time and around 40% taken by the ten largest. This CDR3 contains 12 residues. V was pared by 8 bases and J by 1 base, with 2 bases of the junction left unmatched. CDR1 and CDR2 from the germline V gene are MNHEY and SMNVEV (reference sequence). By share, this clonotype ranks as large. Its antigen is currently unknown. Study results and caveats: PD-1 and DPOS subsets showed similar, higher clonality than DNEG. Under 8% of TRB clonotypes were shared between subsets at M1. Generally, no replicate experiments were performed.

From live CD3+CD8+TCRalphabeta+ cells, four PD-1 and/or TIGIT subsets were sorted. The sample in question was CD8+ T cells from PBMCs, obtained at baseline or after one month of anti-PD-1 therapy (not recorded which). This clonotype was obtained from a human donor with melanoma. The gene calls are TRBV27 and TRBJ2-7; 7 nucleotides agree with TRBD2. CDR3 coding DNA: TGTGCCAGCCGGGGGGAATCCTACGAGCAGTACTTC. Translating it yields CASRGESYEQYF.